One sample yielded the 13 T cell receptor beta chains listed below, sequenced in a study of early T cells in non-severe SARS-CoV-2 infection. MiXCR was run by TCRdb on the 5' RACE reads, yielding one entry per CDR3 protein. The sample includes 87,000 or so distinct CDR3 sequences, 10% to 15% of them seen just once. The sample comprised whole blood. The receptors were sampled from an adult who was a healthcare worker with PCR-confirmed SARS-CoV-2 infection or an uninfected control (not recorded which).

The rearrangement joins TRBV6-5 to TRBJ1-4; 7 bases agree with TRBD1. There are 13 residues in the CDR3. The V gene end was trimmed by 3 bases and the J gene end by 8 bases; junction bases not matched to a gene: 3. Germline assignment: CDR1 MNHEY and CDR2 SVGAGI. The CDR3 here is CASSYPGGEKLFF. In nucleotides, the CDR3 is TGTGCCAGCAGTTATCCAGGGGGGGAAAAACTGTTTTTT.

This clonotype has a handful of counts. The chain combines TRBV6-2 or TRBV6-3 with TRBJ2-2, with 10 bases lining up with TRBD2. The CDR3 is 13 amino acids. The V and J ends lost 8 bases and 5 bases, in that order; junction bases with no gene match: 2. The germline V gene encodes CDR1 MNHEY and CDR2 SVGEGT. CDR3 in amino acids: CASLAGGTGELFF. CDR3 sequence (DNA): TGTGCCAGCTTAGCGGGAGGTACCGGGGAGCTGTTTTTT.

In its sample, this clonotype was seen a few times. The junction differs from germline at one of its ends, possibly a read error. The V gene is TRBV20-1, the J gene TRBJ1-1; possible D gene TRBD1, 5 bases. Germline V gene lookup returns CDR1 DFQATT and CDR2 SNEGSKA (reference sequence). This CDR3 region has 15 residues. The CDR3 nucleotides are TGCAGTGCGAGAGCGGGAAGGGGACCGGACACTGAAGCTTTCTTT. This gives the protein CSARAGRGPDTEAFF.

This clonotype was detected a few times. One end of the junction varies from germline; a read error may be responsible. V gene TRBV7-7 combines with J gene TRBJ1-1; D unresolved. CDR1 is SSHAT, CDR2 FNYEAQ, per germline (reference sequence). This CDR3 comprises 15 residues. The CDR3 nucleotides read TGTGCTAGCAGCCCCGCGGCTTACATGAACACTGAAGCTTTCTTT. Translating it yields CASSPAAYMNTEAFF.

The rearrangement uses TRBV9 and TRBJ2-1; D is undetermined. Between the trimmed V and J ends, which lost 0 bases and 1 base, there was a span of 5 bases. CDR3 length: 14 residues. Germline values: CDR1 SGDLS, CDR2 YYNGEE. CDR3 sequence: CASSVAGSYNEQFF. For the CDR3, the DNA is TGTGCCAGCAGCGTAGCGGGTTCCTACAATGAGCAGTTCTTC.

In its sample, this clonotype was seen many times. The J gene is TRBJ1-2, the V gene TRBV7-2; 7 positions match TRBD1. This CDR3 is 14 amino acids long. The V and J ends lost 5 bases and 4 bases, in that order; junction bases with no gene match: 7. From germline, CDR1 is SGHTA and CDR2 FQGNSA. CDR3 nucleotide sequence: TGTGCCAGCAGCAAGAAGACAGGGCCCTATGGCTACACCTTC. Translating it yields CASSKKTGPYGYTF.

V gene TRBV5-1 combines with J gene TRBJ2-3, with TRBD2 as a possible D gene (6 bases). The V gene lost 2 bases and the J gene lost 1 base, with 14 bases spanning the gap. The CDR3 consists of 16 residues. Germline-derived CDR1 and CDR2 are SGHRS and YFSETQ. For the CDR3, the DNA is TGCGCCAGCAGCTTACCCGGCGGCGGGGGCACAGATACGCAGTATTTT. Amino acids: CASSLPGGGGTDTQYF.

The CDR3 DNA reads as TGCGCCAGCAGCCAAGCCGGGACGGGGCCCTACGAGCAGTACTTC. Translating it yields CASSQAGTGPYEQYF. The V and J genes are TRBV4-1 and TRBJ2-7; D tentatively fits TRBD1 or TRBD2 (5 bases each). The CDR3 has 15 amino acids. Germline V gene data show CDR1 as MGHRA and CDR2 as YSYEKL. The V and J ends lost 1 base and 2 bases respectively, with 12 bases between them.

The chain is built from TRBV6-2 or TRBV6-3 and TRBJ2-1; TRBD2 might be the D (6 bases). Germline values: CDR1 MNHEY, CDR2 SVGEGT. Trimming took 4 bases from V and 4 from J, leaving 17 bases between them. The CDR3 is 16 residues long. The CDR3 sequence: CASSSPGASGYNEQFF. The CDR3, as DNA: TGTGCCAGCAGTTCCCCCGGGGCGAGCGGGTACAATGAGCAGTTCTTC.

Remarks on this clonotype: This may be a read error: a much more frequent sequence differs by one nucleotide. V and J are TRBV5-4 and TRBJ2-7; TRBD2 aligns across 9 bases. Trimming cost V 10 bases and J 1 base; bases outside gene matches: 15. CDR3 length equals 16 residues. Germline loops: CDR1 SGHNT, CDR2 YYREEE (reference sequence). The CDR3 loop reads CAGKPSGKIGSYEQYF. Written as DNA, the CDR3 is TGTGCCGGCAAGCCTAGCGGGAAGATTGGGTCCTACGAGCAGTACTTC.

By sample share, this clonotype is medium-sized. V is TRBV27 and J is TRBJ2-7, with D perhaps being TRBD1 or TRBD2 (5 bases each). V was trimmed by 2 bases and J by 7 bases, leaving 15 bases between them. This CDR3 spans 14 amino acids. Germline V lookup: CDR1 MNHEY, CDR2 SMNVEV (reference sequence). CDR3 nucleotides: TGTGCCAGCAGTTTAATCGGGGCGGGCGCGGAGCAGTACTTC. Protein product: CASSLIGAGAEQYF.

The table lists this clonotype with many counts. In DNA, the CDR3 is TGTGCCAGCAGCCTACGGGACGGGTACGAGCAGTACTTC. Translating it yields CASSLRDGYEQYF. J is TRBJ2-7 and V is TRBV7-8; D is tentatively TRBD1 or TRBD2 (5 bases each). V lost 5 bases to trimming and J lost 4 bases, with 12 bases between them. The germline V gene encodes CDR1 SGHVS and CDR2 FQNEAQ. CDR3 length equals 13 residues. Supplemented by reference TRBV7-8 and TRBJ2-7, the full variable domain reads GAGVSQSPRYKVAKRGQDVALRCDPISGHVSLFWYQQALGQGPEFLTYFQNEAQLDKSGLPSDRFFAERPEGSVSTLKIQRTQQEDSAVYLCASSLRDGYEQYFGPGTRLTVT.

This clonotype has only a few counts. The chain is built from TRBV20-1 and TRBJ2-1, with TRBD2 identical over 10 bases. The CDR3 runs 18 residues. Per germline, CDR1 DFQATT and CDR2 SNEGSKA (reference sequence). The ends lost 1 base at V and 9 bases at J; junction bases unmatched: 18. The DNA for the CDR3 is TGCAGTGCTAGAGGAATCATTGGAGCGGGAGGGCAGGAGGGTGAGCAGTTCTTC. Its protein product is CSARGIIGAGGQEGEQFF.